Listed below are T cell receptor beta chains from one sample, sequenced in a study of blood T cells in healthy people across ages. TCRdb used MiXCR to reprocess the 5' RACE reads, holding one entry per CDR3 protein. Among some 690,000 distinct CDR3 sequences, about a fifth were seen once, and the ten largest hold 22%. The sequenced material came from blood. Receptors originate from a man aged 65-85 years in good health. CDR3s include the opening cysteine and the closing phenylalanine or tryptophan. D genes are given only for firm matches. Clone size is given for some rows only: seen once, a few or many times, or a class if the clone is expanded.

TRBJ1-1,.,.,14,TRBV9,CASRRFPRPTEAFF,TGTGCCAGCAGGAGATTTCCCAGACCCACTGAAGCTTTCTTT
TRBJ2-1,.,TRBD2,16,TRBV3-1,CASSLMGGSSYNEQFF,TGTGCCAGCAGCCTTATGGGGGGGAGCTCCTACAATGAGCAGTTCTTC
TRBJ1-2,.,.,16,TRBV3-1,CASSRPQGGESDGYTF,TGTGCCAGCAGCCGCCCCCAGGGTGGTGAATCGGATGGCTACACCTTC
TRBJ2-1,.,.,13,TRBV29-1,CSVLIGSYNEQFF,TGCAGCGTTCTTATTGGCTCCTACAATGAGCAGTTCTTC
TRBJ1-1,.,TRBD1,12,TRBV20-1,CSASDRASEAFF,TGCAGTGCCTCAGACAGGGCATCTGAAGCTTTCTTT
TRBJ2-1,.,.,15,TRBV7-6,CASSPRYSAYNEQFF,TGTGCCAGCAGCCCGAGGTATTCCGCCTACAATGAGCAGTTCTTC
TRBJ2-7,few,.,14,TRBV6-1,CASRSYRDSYEQYF,TGTGCCAGCAGAAGTTACAGGGACTCCTACGAGCAGTACTTC
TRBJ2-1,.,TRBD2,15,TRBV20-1,CSARGGAGGGNEQFF,TGCAGTGCTAGAGGAGGGGCGGGAGGCGGCAATGAGCAGTTCTTC
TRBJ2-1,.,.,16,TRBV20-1,CSARGVRRLTYNEQFF,TGCAGTGCTAGGGGGGTGCGTCGACTAACTTACAATGAGCAGTTCTTC
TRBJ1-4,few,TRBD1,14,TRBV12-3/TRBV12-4,CASSLEYRGRKLFF,TGTGCCAGCAGTTTAGAGTACAGGGGGCGGAAACTGTTTTTT
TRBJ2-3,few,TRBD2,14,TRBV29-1,CSVGLAGNTDTQYF,TGCAGCGTTGGACTAGCGGGAAATACAGATACGCAGTATTTT
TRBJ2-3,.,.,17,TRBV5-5,CASSLALAGATTDTQYF,TGTGCCAGCAGCTTGGCTCTGGCGGGGGCGACCACAGATACGCAGTATTTT
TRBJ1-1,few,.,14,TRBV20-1,CSAREPGANTEAFF,TGCAGTGCTAGAGAACCAGGGGCGAACACTGAAGCTTTCTTT
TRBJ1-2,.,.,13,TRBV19,CASSIGPDYGYTF,TGTGCCAGTAGTATCGGCCCAGACTATGGCTACACCTTC
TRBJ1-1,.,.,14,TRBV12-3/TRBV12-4,CASSSGGQNTEAFF,TGTGCCAGCAGCTCTGGGGGACAGAACACTGAAGCTTTCTTT
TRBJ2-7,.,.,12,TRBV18,CASSRQGNEQYF,TGTGCCAGCTCACGTCAGGGGAACGAGCAGTACTTC
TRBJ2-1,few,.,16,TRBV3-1,CASSQEGGGFSNEQFF,TGTGCCAGCAGCCAAGAGGGTGGGGGGTTCTCCAATGAGCAGTTCTTC
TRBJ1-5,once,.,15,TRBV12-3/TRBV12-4,CASSSGTRSNQPQHF,TGTGCCAGCAGCTCCGGGACCCGAAGCAATCAGCCCCAGCATTTT
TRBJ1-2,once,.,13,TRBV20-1,CSAPTVPWGGYTF,TGCAGTGCCCCAACAGTCCCATGGGGGGGCTACACCTTC
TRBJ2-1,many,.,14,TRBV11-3,CASSLLSSYNEQFF,TGTGCCAGCAGCTTACTGAGCTCCTACAATGAGCAGTTCTTC
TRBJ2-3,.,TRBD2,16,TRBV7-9,CASSYPGTSPTDTQYF,TGTGCCAGCAGCTACCCCGGGACTAGCCCCACAGATACGCAGTATTTT
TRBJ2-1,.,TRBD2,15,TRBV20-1,CSARASGRFYNEQFF,TGCAGTGCTAGGGCTAGCGGGAGGTTCTACAATGAGCAGTTCTTC
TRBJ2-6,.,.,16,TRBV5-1,CASSSGGPPGANVLTF,TGCGCCAGCAGCTCCGGAGGTCCACCTGGGGCCAACGTCCTGACTTTC
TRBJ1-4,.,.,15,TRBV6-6,CASSYVSGRSEKLFF,TGTGCCAGCAGTTACGTGTCCGGGAGGTCTGAAAAACTGTTTTTT
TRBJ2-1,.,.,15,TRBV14,CASSPSRIGSNEQFF,TGTGCCAGCAGCCCTTCGAGGATAGGGTCTAATGAGCAGTTCTTC
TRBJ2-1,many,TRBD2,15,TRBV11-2,CASSLAGGQRNEQFF,TGTGCCAGCAGCTTAGCGGGGGGGCAGAGAAATGAGCAGTTCTTC
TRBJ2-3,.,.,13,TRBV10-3,CAITATSTDTQYF,TGTGCCATCACAGCCACTAGCACAGATACGCAGTATTTT
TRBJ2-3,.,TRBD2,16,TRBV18,CASSLSTSGHTDTQYF,TGTGCCAGCTCCCTATCGACTAGCGGCCACACAGATACGCAGTATTTT
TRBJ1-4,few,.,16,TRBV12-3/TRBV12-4,CASSFQAQATNEKLFF,TGTGCCAGCAGTTTTCAGGCTCAAGCAACTAATGAAAAACTGTTTTTT
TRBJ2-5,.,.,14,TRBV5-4,CASSLAKERETQYF,TGTGCCAGCAGCTTGGCCAAAGAACGAGAGACCCAGTACTTC
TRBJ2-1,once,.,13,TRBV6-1,CASTVGAQNEQFF,TGTGCCAGCACCGTCGGGGCACAGAATGAGCAGTTCTTC
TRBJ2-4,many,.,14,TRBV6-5,CASSPQGAKNIQYF,TGTGCCAGCTCACCTCAGGGAGCCAAAAACATTCAGTACTTC
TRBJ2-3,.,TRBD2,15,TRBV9,CASSFGRVSADTQYF,TGTGCCAGCAGCTTCGGGAGGGTTTCTGCAGATACGCAGTATTTT
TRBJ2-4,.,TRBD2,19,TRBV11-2,CTSSLVKLAGPLAKNIQYF,TGTACCAGCAGCTTAGTGAAGCTAGCGGGGCCCCTAGCCAAAAACATTCAGTACTTC
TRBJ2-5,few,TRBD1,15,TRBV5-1,CASSLWRQGWFEQYF,TGCGCCAGCAGCTTGTGGCGACAGGGGTGGTTTGAGCAGTACTTC
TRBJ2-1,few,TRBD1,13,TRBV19,CASIGQVYNEQFF,TGTGCCAGTATAGGACAGGTTTACAATGAGCAGTTCTTC
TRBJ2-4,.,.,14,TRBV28,CASSLISTVTLQYF,TGTGCCAGCAGTTTAATTTCTACAGTAACCCTTCAGTACTTC
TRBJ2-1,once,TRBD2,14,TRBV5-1,CASVRGAGYNEQFF,TGCGCCAGCGTAAGGGGAGCGGGATACAATGAGCAGTTCTTC
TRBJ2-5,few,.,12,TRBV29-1,CSVVFSQETQYF,TGCAGCGTTGTGTTCAGCCAAGAGACCCAGTACTTC
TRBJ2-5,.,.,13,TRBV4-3,CASSPSTGVPQYF,TGCGCCAGCAGCCCGTCTACGGGGGTGCCCCAGTACTTC
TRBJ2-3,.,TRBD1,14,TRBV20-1,CSAWTGRSTDTQYF,TGCAGTGCCTGGACAGGGCGGAGCACAGATACGCAGTATTTT
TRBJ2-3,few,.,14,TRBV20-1,CSARSGSGTDTQYF,TGCAGTGCTAGATCCGGGAGCGGGACAGATACGCAGTATTTT
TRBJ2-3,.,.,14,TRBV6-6,CASGSWANTDTQYF,TGTGCCAGCGGGAGTTGGGCCAACACAGATACGCAGTATTTT
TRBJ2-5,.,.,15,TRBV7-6,CASSLGVGGQETQYF,TGTGCCAGCAGCTTGGGGGTCGGTGGCCAAGAGACCCAGTACTTC
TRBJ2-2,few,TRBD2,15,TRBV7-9,CASGTSGWNTGELFF,TGTGCCAGCGGCACTAGCGGGTGGAACACCGGGGAGCTGTTTTTT
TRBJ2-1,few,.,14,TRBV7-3,CASSLDSSPRFQFF,TGTGCCAGCAGCTTAGATTCTAGTCCCAGATTCCAGTTCTTC
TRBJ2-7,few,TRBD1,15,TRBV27,CASRRGQGRGYEQYF,TGTGCCAGCAGACGGGGACAGGGGAGAGGCTACGAGCAGTACTTC
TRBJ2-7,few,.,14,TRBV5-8,CASSLAGRIYEQYF,TGTGCCAGCAGCTTGGCGGGCAGGATCTACGAGCAGTACTTC